Shown below are 3 T cell receptor beta chains from a single sample sequenced in a study of OX40 agonist ivuxolimab in advanced cancers. The data were produced by immunoSEQ multiplex PCR, yet TCRdb's version contains in-frame clones alone and is incomplete. The sample carries 53,000 or so clones, more than 70% recorded once. Material: CD4+ or CD8+ T cells sorted from blood, obtained in a trial of the OX40 agonist ivuxolimab. The receptors originated from an adult with an advanced solid tumor such as melanoma, head and neck, liver or kidney cancer.

This chain joins TRBV5-1 and TRBJ2-6, with 7 bases fitting TRBD1. This CDR3 region has 17 residues. Losses at the gene ends were 4 bases for V and 0 bases for J; bases not matched to a gene: 7. In germline, CDR1 is SGHRS, CDR2 YFSETQ. This CDR3 reads CASSRSGQSSGANVLTF. As DNA, the CDR3 is TGCGCCAGCAGCAGATCGGGACAGAGCTCTGGGGCCAACGTCCTGACTTTC. The full variable domain, in which reference TRBV5-1 and TRBJ2-6 provide the parts outside the CDR3, is KAGVTQTPRYLIKTRGQQVTLSCSPISGHRSVSWYQQTPGQGLQFLFEYFSETQRNKGNFPGRFSGRQFSNSRSEMNVSTLELGDSALYLCASSRSGQSSGANVLTFGAGSRLTVL.

This chain connects TRBV2 to TRBJ1-1; no reliable D call. This CDR3 is 13 amino acids long. The V and J ends lost 8 bases and 1 base respectively, with 11 bases between them. Germline V gene lookup returns CDR1 SNHLY and CDR2 FYNNEI. The CDR3 bases are TGTGCCAGCCGGGTAGGGCGGAACACTGAAGCTTTCTTT. This sequence encodes CASRVGRNTEAFF.

The rearrangement joins TRBV7-3 to TRBJ2-1, with D perhaps assigned TRBD1 or TRBD2 (5 bases each). There are 16 residues in the CDR3. Trimming took off 2 bases at V and 4 bases at J, with 15 bases between the two ends. Germline CDR1 and CDR2: SGHTA and FQGTGA. The CDR3 loop is CASSLVGAATYNEQFF. DNA for the CDR3: TGTGCCAGCAGCTTAGTCGGGGCCGCTACTTACAATGAGCAGTTCTTC.